A single sample is the source of the 14 T cell receptor beta chains below, sequenced in a study of T cells in localized non-small cell lung cancer. The repertoire was sequenced with immunoSEQ multiplex PCR; TCRdb's copy has only in-frame clones and lacks some. This sample yields tens of thousands of clones, of which 80% are seen a single time; 8% to 10% belongs to the top ten. Sequencing used peripheral blood, obtained before any cancer treatment. These receptors were collected from a female donor older than 55 with stage I lung adenocarcinoma.

The rearrangement links TRBV30 to TRBJ1-2, with D unresolved. V lost 5 bases to trimming and J lost 4 bases, with 20 bases between them. The germline V gene has CDR1 GTSNPN and CDR2 SVGIG (reference sequence). The CDR3 contains 15 residues. CDR3 amino acids: CAWSRRSRYFYGYTF. CDR3 coding DNA: TGTGCCTGGTCTAGAAGGTCCCGTTATTTCTATGGCTACACCTTC. Filled out from reference TRBV30 and TRBJ1-2, the complete variable domain reads SQTIHQWPATLVQPVGSPLSLECTVEGTSNPNLYWYRQAAGRGLQLLFYSVGIGQISSEVPQNLSASRPQDRQFILSSKKLLLSDSGFYLCAWSRRSRYFYGYTFGSGTRLTVV.

The sample holds a few counts of this clone. This rearrangement joins TRBV7-9 to TRBJ1-6; D remains ambiguous. The CDR3 length is 12 residues. Germline V gene lookup returns CDR1 SEHNR and CDR2 FQNEAQ (reference sequence). Between the trimmed V and J ends, which lost 3 bases and 4 bases, there was a span of 1 base. The CDR3 DNA reads TGTGCCAGCAGCTTTTATAATTCACCCCTCCACTTT. Amino acids: CASSFYNSPLHF.

The chain recombines TRBV7-2 with TRBJ2-3; 11 nucleotides agree with TRBD2. This CDR3 region has 19 residues. In germline, CDR1 is SGHTA, CDR2 FQGNSA. The V and J ends lost 5 bases and 5 bases, in that order; junction bases with no gene match: 18. The CDR3 is CASSASLLAGGQIRDTQYF. CDR3 DNA sequence: TGTGCCAGCAGCGCCTCTCTCCTAGCGGGGGGCCAAATTCGAGATACGCAGTATTTT. Together with reference TRBV7-2 and TRBJ2-3, the CDR3 gives the full variable domain: GAGVSQSPSNKVTEKGKDVELRCDPISGHTALYWYRQSLGQGLEFLIYFQGNSAPDKSGLPSDRFSAERTGGSVSTLTIQRTQQEDSAVYLCASSASLLAGGQIRDTQYFGPGTRLTVL.

The chain joins TRBV4-2 to TRBJ1-2; no reliable D call. In germline, CDR1 is LGHNA, CDR2 YNFKEQ. This CDR3 has 14 amino acids. V was clipped by 4 bases and J by 3 bases, with 12 bases between them. This chain's CDR3 is CASSPGGVDYGYTF. CDR3 DNA: TGTGCCAGCAGCCCCGGCGGGGTTGACTATGGCTACACCTTC.

CDR3 in DNA: TGTGCCAGCAGTGTAACGGGACTCGGCTACGAGCAGTACTTC. Residues: CASSVTGLGYEQYF. The chain is built from TRBV6-1 and TRBJ2-7; the D gene is possibly TRBD2 (6 bases). Between the trimmed V and J ends, which lost 4 bases and 3 bases, there was a span of 13 bases. Germline-derived CDR1 and CDR2 are MNHNS and SASEGT. This CDR3 is built from 14 residues.

The rearrangement uses TRBV7-5 and TRBJ1-1. TRBV7-5 is noted as a pseudogene. CDR3 length: 14 amino acids. As DNA, the CDR3 is TGTGCCAGCAGCTTAGCTAGTACGGGAGCTGAAGCTTTCTTT. The encoded protein is CASSLASTGAEAFF.

This clone was seen more than once but under ten times. The V and J genes are TRBV7-9 and TRBJ1-1; no firm D call. CDR3 length equals 14 residues. Looked up from germline, CDR1 is SEHNR and CDR2 is FQNEAQ (reference sequence). Trimming removed 3 bases from V and 0 bases from J, with 8 bases in between. The CDR3 bases are TGTGCCAGCAGCTTTCTGGAGGTGAACACTGAAGCTTTCTTT. This codes for CASSFLEVNTEAFF. Using reference TRBV7-9 and TRBJ1-1 for the parts outside the CDR3, the full variable domain is DTGVSQNPRHKITKRGQNVTFRCDPISEHNRLYWYRQTLGQGPEFLTYFQNEAQLEKSRLLSDRFSAERPKGSFSTLEIQRTEQGDSAMYLCASSFLEVNTEAFFGQGTRLTVV.

This chain joins TRBV7-9 and TRBJ2-4; possible D gene TRBD1, 5 bases. Germline CDR1 and CDR2: SEHNR and FQNEAQ (reference sequence). This CDR3 is built from 15 residues. V was trimmed by 5 bases and J by 0 bases, leaving 11 bases between them. The CDR3 sequence is CASSPDSLAKNIQYF. Written as DNA, the CDR3 is TGTGCCAGCAGCCCTGACAGCTTAGCCAAAAACATTCAGTACTTC.

V usage is TRBV5-1 and J usage is TRBJ1-1; D call uncertain. CDR1 is SGHRS, CDR2 YFSETQ, per germline. The V end was cut by 4 bases, the J end by 0 bases, with 13 bases between. The CDR3 spans 15 residues. The CDR3 nucleotides are TGCGCCAGCAGCCCTGGGCACAGCTTGAACACTGAAGCTTTCTTT. Its protein is CASSPGHSLNTEAFF. The full variable domain, its missing parts supplied by reference TRBV5-1 and TRBJ1-1, is KAGVTQTPRYLIKTRGQQVTLSCSPISGHRSVSWYQQTPGQGLQFLFEYFSETQRNKGNFPGRFSGRQFSNSRSEMNVSTLELGDSALYLCASSPGHSLNTEAFFGQGTRLTVV.

The chain is built from TRBV20-1 and TRBJ1-1; maybe TRBD1 (6 bases). V was trimmed by 1 base and J by 11 bases, leaving 11 bases between them. This CDR3 is built from 11 residues. Germline V gene lookup returns CDR1 DFQATT and CDR2 SNEGSKA (reference sequence). CDR3 nucleotides: TGCAGTGCTAGAGCCGGGGGGCGGGCTTTCTTT. Translation: CSARAGGRAFF.

V and J are TRBV11-3 and TRBJ2-2; no clear D. This CDR3 is 13 amino acids long. Germline V gene lookup returns CDR1 SGHNT and CDR2 YENEEA. V was shortened by 0 bases and J by 3 bases, with 2 bases between the two germline ends. Here the CDR3 reads CASSLDYTGELFF. The CDR3 coding sequence is TGTGCCAGCAGCTTAGACTACACCGGGGAGCTGTTTTTT.

This clone was picked up a small number of times. The chain employs TRBV29-1 and TRBJ1-1; D is undetermined. CDR1 and CDR2 (germline): SQVTM, ANQGSEA. Trimming removed 6 bases at V and 4 bases at J, with 9 bases between. The CDR3 has 11 amino acids. CDR3 sequence reads: CSVPKRTEAFF. The CDR3, as DNA: TGCAGCGTCCCCAAGCGCACTGAAGCTTTCTTT. The full variable domain, rest sourced from reference TRBV29-1 and TRBJ1-1, is SAVISQKPSRDICQRGTSLTIQCQVDSQVTMMFWYRQQPGQSLTLIATANQGSEATYESGFVIDKFPISRPNLTFSTLTVSNMSPEDSSIYLCSVPKRTEAFFGQGTRLTVV.

The gene calls are TRBV19 and TRBJ2-6; D unclear. CDR3 size: 15 residues. Germline V gene data show CDR1 as LNHDA and CDR2 as SQIVND (reference sequence). Trimming cost V 3 bases and J 3 bases, with 9 bases left between them. CDR3 loop: CASSIESLGANVLTF. CDR3 coding DNA: TGTGCCAGTAGTATCGAATCACTTGGGGCCAACGTCCTGACTTTC.

This chain connects TRBV7-9 to TRBJ1-2, with TRBD1 identical over 11 bases. The V gene end was trimmed by 0 bases and the J gene end by 5 bases; junction bases not matched to a gene: 8. CDR3 size: 17 residues. Looked up from germline, CDR1 is SEHNR and CDR2 is FQNEAQ (reference sequence). The CDR3 nucleotides read TGTGCCAGCAGCTTAGCCGGACAGGGGGCGAGAGGGTATGGCTACACCTTC. Protein: CASSLAGQGARGYGYTF.